This is a list of T cell receptor beta chains from one sample in a study of technical replicates of blood from several donors. Assay: immunoSEQ multiplex PCR; the TCRdb copy retains only in-frame clones and omits some. The sample contains just under 85,000 clones, approximately 92% of which appear only once. Material: T cells isolated from PBMCs. The receptor set was obtained from a human donor in good health. Each CDR3 is given with its conserved first and last residue.

>TRBV6-4|13|TRBJ2-3
CASTWTSTDTQYF
>TRBV5-5|13|TRBJ2-7
CASSVGLLYEQYF
>TRBV9|11|TRBJ2-5
CASSEGETQYF
>TRBV30|14|TRBJ2-7
CAWSRTGAPYEQYF
>TRBV5-1|14|TRBJ1-4
CASSSQGSNEKLFF
>TRBV4-1|16|TRBJ2-1
CASGGRGKTSGNEQFF
>TRBV5-1|14|TRBJ2-1
CASSPEQGLMMQFF
>TRBV14|18|TRBJ2-6
CASSQDRGLYSGANVLTF
>TRBV5-1|14|TRBJ2-5
CASSLWGQQETQYF
>TRBV10-3|14|TRBJ2-7
CAISEAGISYEQYF
>TRBV7-9|15|TRBJ2-1
CASSSQRGRANEQFF
>TRBV11-2|15|TRBJ2-7
CASSLTSGSSYEQYF
>TRBV2|13|TRBJ1-2
CARGRRVSSGYTF
>TRBV11-2|15|TRBJ1-1
CASSQVQGVVTEAFF
>TRBV30|14|TRBJ2-5
CAWSVSRRGETQYF
>TRBV29-1|12|TRBJ2-5
CSVGTAQETQYF
>TRBV5-4|14|TRBJ2-1
CASSLRQGLDEQFF
>TRBV25-1|15|TRBJ2-2
CASSVGSGSTGELFF
>TRBV11-2|17|TRBJ2-3
CASSLVAVGVGADTQYF